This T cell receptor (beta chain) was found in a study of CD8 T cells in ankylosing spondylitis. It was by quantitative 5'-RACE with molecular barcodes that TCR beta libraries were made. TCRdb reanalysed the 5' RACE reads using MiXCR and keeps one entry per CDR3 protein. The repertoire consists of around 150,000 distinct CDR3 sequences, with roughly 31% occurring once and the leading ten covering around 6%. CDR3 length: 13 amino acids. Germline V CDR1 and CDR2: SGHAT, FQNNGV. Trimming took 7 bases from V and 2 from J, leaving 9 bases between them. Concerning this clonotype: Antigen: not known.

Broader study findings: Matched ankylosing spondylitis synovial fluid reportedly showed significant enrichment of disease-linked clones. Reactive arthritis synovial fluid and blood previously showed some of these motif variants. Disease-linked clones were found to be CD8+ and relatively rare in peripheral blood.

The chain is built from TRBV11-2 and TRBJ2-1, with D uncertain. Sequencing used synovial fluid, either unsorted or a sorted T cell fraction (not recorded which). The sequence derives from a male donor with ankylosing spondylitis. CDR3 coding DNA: TGTGCCAGCACGCGGTCCGCCTACAATGAGCAGTTCTTC. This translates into CASTRSAYNEQFF.